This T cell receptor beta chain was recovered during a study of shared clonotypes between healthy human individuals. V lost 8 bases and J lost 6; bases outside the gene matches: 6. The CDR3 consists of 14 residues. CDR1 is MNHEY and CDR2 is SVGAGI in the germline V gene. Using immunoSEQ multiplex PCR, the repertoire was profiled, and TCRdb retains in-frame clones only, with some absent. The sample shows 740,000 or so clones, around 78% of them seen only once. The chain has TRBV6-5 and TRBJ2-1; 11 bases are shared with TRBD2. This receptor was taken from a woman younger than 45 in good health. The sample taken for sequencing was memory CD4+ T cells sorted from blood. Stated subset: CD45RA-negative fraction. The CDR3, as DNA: TGTGCCAGCGAACTAGCGGGAGTCTCCAATGAGCAGTTCTTC. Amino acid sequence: CASELAGVSNEQFF.